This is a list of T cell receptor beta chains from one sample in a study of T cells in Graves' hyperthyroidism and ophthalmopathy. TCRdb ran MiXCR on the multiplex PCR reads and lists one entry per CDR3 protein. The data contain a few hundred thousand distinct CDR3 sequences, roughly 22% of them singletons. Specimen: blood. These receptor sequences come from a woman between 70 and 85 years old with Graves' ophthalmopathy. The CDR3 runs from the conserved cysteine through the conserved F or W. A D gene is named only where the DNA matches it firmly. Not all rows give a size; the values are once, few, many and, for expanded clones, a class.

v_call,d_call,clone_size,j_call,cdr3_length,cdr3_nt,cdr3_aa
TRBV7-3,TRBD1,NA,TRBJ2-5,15,TGTGCCAGCAGCCCGGACAGGGGAGGTCGGGAGACCCAGTACTTC,CASSPDRGGRETQYF
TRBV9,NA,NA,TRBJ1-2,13,TGTGCCAGCAGCGTAGAGCTGGGCTATGGCTACACCTTC,CASSVELGYGYTF
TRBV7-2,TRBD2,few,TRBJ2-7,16,TGTGCCAGCGCTAGCCCGGCTAGCGGGAGGGCCTACGAGCAGTACTTC,CASASPASGRAYEQYF
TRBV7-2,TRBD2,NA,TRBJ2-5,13,TGTGCCAGCAGCCGGGGACTAGGGGAGACCCAGTACTTC,CASSRGLGETQYF
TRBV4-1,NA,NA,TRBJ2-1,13,TGCGCCAGCAGCCACGCTAGCGAAAATGAGCAGTTCTTC,CASSHASENEQFF
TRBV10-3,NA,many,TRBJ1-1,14,TGTGCCATCAGTGAGGGGGGACCCTCCACTGAAGCTTTCTTT,CAISEGGPSTEAFF
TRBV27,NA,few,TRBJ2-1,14,TGTGCCAGCAGACTCTTACTAGGCTACAATGAGCAGTTCTTC,CASRLLLGYNEQFF
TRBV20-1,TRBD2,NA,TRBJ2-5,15,TGCAGTGCTAGAGATGGGGCTAGCGGGAGAGAGACCCAGTACTTC,CSARDGASGRETQYF
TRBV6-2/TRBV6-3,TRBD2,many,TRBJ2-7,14,TGTGCCAGCAGACTAGCGGGAGTACTCTACGAGCAGTACTTC,CASRLAGVLYEQYF
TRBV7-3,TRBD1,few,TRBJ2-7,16,TGTGCCAGCAGCTTACAGCGGACAGGCACCCCTGGCGAGCAGTACTTC,CASSLQRTGTPGEQYF
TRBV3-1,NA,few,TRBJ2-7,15,TGTGCCAGCAGCCAAGGGACCGTGGGCTCCTACGAGCAGTACTTC,CASSQGTVGSYEQYF
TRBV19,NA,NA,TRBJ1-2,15,TGTGCCAGTAGTATAGGAGGACGGGGCCTCTTTGGCTACACCTTC,CASSIGGRGLFGYTF
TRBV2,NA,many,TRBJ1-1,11,TGTGCCAGCAGTGAAGCGCGGCCAGCTTTCTTT,CASSEARPAFF
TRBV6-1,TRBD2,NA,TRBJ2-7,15,TGTGCCAGCAGTGGGTTTGCGACTAGCGTTATTGAGCAGTACTTC,CASSGFATSVIEQYF
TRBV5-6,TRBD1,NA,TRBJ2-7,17,TGTGCCAGCAGCCAAGAGGGACAGGGGGTAAGCTCCTACGAGCAGTACTTC,CASSQEGQGVSSYEQYF
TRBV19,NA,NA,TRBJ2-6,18,TGTGCCAGTAGTATAGGGGGGGGCTTACAACCCGGGGCCAACGTCCTGACTTTC,CASSIGGGLQPGANVLTF
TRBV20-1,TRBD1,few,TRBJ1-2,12,TGCAGTGCGCGACAGGGGGCCGATGGCTACACCTTC,CSARQGADGYTF
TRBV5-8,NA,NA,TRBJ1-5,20,TGTGCCAGCAGCTTCTTTTCTCCGGGACTGCGGATCGATAGCAATCAGCCCCAGCATTTT,CASSFFSPGLRIDSNQPQHF
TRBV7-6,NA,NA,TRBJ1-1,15,TGTGCCAGCAGCGCGCGAGGGGGGTTTAACACTGAAGCTTTCTTT,CASSARGGFNTEAFF
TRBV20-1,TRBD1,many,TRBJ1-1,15,TGCAGTGCTCCTCGGGTCAGGGGGTCTCTAACTGAAGCTTTCTTT,CSAPRVRGSLTEAFF
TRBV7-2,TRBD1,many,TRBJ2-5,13,TGTGCCAGCAGCCTGACAGGGGGAGAGACCCAGTACTTC,CASSLTGGETQYF
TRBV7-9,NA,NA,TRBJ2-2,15,TGTGCCAGCAGCTTAGTACGGGAGTTGGACGGGGAGCTGTTTTTT,CASSLVRELDGELFF
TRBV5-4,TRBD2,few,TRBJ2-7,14,TGTGCCAGCAGCTTGACTAGCGGGAGTAACGAGCAGTACTTC,CASSLTSGSNEQYF
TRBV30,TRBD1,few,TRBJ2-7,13,TGTGCCTGGGCCGGGACAGGCTCTTACGAGCAGTACTTC,CAWAGTGSYEQYF
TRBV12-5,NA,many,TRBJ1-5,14,TGTGCTAGTGCCCGCGGGGAGGGTAGCCAGCCCCAGCATTTT,CASARGEGSQPQHF
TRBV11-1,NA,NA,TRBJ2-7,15,TGTGCCAGCAGCCCCCTGGGAGGTGCGGCTTACGAGCAGTACTTC,CASSPLGGAAYEQYF
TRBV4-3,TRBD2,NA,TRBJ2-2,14,TGCGCCAGCGGGCTAGCGGGATCAGGCGGGGAGCTGTTTTTT,CASGLAGSGGELFF
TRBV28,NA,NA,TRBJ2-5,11,TGTGCCAGCGGTCCCGCCGGGGTCGTGAACTTC,CASGPAGVVNF
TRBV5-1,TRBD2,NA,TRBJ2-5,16,TGCGCCAGCAGCTTGGGGCCAGCGGGGGTTTTGGAGACCCAGTACTTC,CASSLGPAGVLETQYF
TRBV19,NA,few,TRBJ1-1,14,TGTGCCAGTAGGATAAGGGAGGGGAACACTGAAGCTTTCTTT,CASRIREGNTEAFF
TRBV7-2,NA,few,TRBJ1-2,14,TGTGCCAGCAGCTTAGGGTTAGGGAACTATGGCTACACCTTC,CASSLGLGNYGYTF
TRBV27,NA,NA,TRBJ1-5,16,TGTGCCAGCAGAGAACAGGGAAGCTATAGCAATCAGCCCCAGCATTTT,CASREQGSYSNQPQHF
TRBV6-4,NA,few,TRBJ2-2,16,TGTGCCAGCAGTGACTCCCCCGACACTAGCACCGGGGAGCTGTTTTTT,CASSDSPDTSTGELFF
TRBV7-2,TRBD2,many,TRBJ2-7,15,TGTGCCAGCAGCTTAGATGCTAGCGGGAGATACGAGCAGTACTTC,CASSLDASGRYEQYF
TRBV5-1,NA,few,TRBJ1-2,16,TGTGCCAGCAGCTTGACTCCCTGGGATGAGGTTGATGGCTACACCTTC,CASSLTPWDEVDGYTF
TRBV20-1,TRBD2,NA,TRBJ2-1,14,TGCAGTGCTAGAGATTCTAGCGGGGGAGGTGGGCAGTTCTTC,CSARDSSGGGGQFF
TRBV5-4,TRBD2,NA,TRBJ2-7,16,TGTGCCAGCAGCTTGGGGGCTAGCGGGAGATTCCACGAGCAGTACTTC,CASSLGASGRFHEQYF